Listed below are T cell receptor beta chains from one sample, sequenced in a study of T cell responses to AZD1222 COVID-19 vaccine. TCRdb's table, derived via immunoSEQ multiplex PCR, lists solely in-frame clones and lacks some. The sample carries 100,000 to 150,000 clones, around 90% recorded once. Sequencing used peripheral blood, obtained on day 0 of AZD1222 vaccination. The source is an adult in good health. Each CDR3 is given with its conserved first and last residue. The D gene is left open where the match is weak. Size values are once, few and many counts, or a class for expanded clones, and some rows have none.

V gene: TRBV2; clone size: NA; D gene: TRBD2; J gene: TRBJ2-1; CDR3 protein: CASMGLAGFNEQFF; CDR3 DNA: TGTGCCAGCATGGGGCTAGCGGGGTTTAATGAGCAGTTCTTC
V gene: TRBV5-1; clone size: NA; D gene: NA; J gene: TRBJ1-2; CDR3 protein: CASSLNWYSFGQTDYGYTF; CDR3 DNA: TGCGCCAGCAGCTTGAATTGGTATTCCTTTGGACAGACCGACTATGGCTACACCTTC
V gene: TRBV29-1; clone size: few; D gene: TRBD1; J gene: TRBJ1-1; CDR3 protein: CSVETLRGQGGLTEAFF; CDR3 DNA: TGCAGCGTTGAAACCTTAAGAGGACAGGGGGGCCTCACTGAAGCTTTCTTT
V gene: TRBV5-4; clone size: once; D gene: TRBD1; J gene: TRBJ2-5; CDR3 protein: CASSPGQGYQETQYF; CDR3 DNA: TGTGCCAGCAGCCCGGGACAGGGGTACCAAGAGACCCAGTACTTC
V gene: TRBV14; clone size: NA; D gene: TRBD1; J gene: TRBJ2-5; CDR3 protein: CASSPRQGMETQYF; CDR3 DNA: TGTGCCAGCAGCCCGCGACAGGGGATGGAGACCCAGTACTTC
V gene: TRBV5-5; clone size: NA; D gene: NA; J gene: TRBJ1-1; CDR3 protein: CASSPGTMNTEAFF; CDR3 DNA: TGTGCCAGCAGTCCCGGGACAATGAACACTGAAGCTTTCTTT
V gene: TRBV6-5; clone size: NA; D gene: NA; J gene: TRBJ2-1; CDR3 protein: CASKAARNEQFF; CDR3 DNA: TGTGCCAGCAAGGCAGCTCGAAACGAGCAGTTCTTC
V gene: TRBV7-9; clone size: NA; D gene: NA; J gene: TRBJ2-7; CDR3 protein: CASSRDTAYEQYF; CDR3 DNA: TGTGCCAGCAGCCGGGACACCGCCTACGAGCAGTACTTC
V gene: TRBV5-1; clone size: NA; D gene: NA; J gene: TRBJ1-2; CDR3 protein: CASSLVGSNYGYTF; CDR3 DNA: TGCGCCAGCAGCTTGGTGGGGTCCAACTATGGCTACACCTTC
V gene: TRBV10-2; clone size: NA; D gene: NA; J gene: TRBJ1-2; CDR3 protein: CASQIDDRDYGYTF; CDR3 DNA: TGCGCCAGCCAGATAGATGACAGAGACTATGGCTACACCTTC
V gene: TRBV20-1; clone size: NA; D gene: NA; J gene: TRBJ2-4; CDR3 protein: CSASGGRVSKNIQYF; CDR3 DNA: TGCAGTGCTAGTGGCGGGCGAGTTTCCAAAAACATTCAGTACTTC
V gene: TRBV5-4; clone size: NA; D gene: NA; J gene: TRBJ2-7; CDR3 protein: CASSSRDTYEQYF; CDR3 DNA: TGTGCCAGCAGCTCCCGGGACACATACGAGCAGTACTTC
V gene: TRBV6-4; clone size: NA; D gene: NA; J gene: TRBJ1-4; CDR3 protein: CASSAGSNEKLFF; CDR3 DNA: TGTGCCAGCAGTGCAGGCTCGAATGAAAAACTGTTTTTT
V gene: TRBV5-1; clone size: NA; D gene: NA; J gene: TRBJ2-3; CDR3 protein: CASSLAEISTQYF; CDR3 DNA: TGCGCCAGCAGCTTGGCCGAGATCAGCACGCAGTATTTT
V gene: TRBV21-1; clone size: few; D gene: NA; J gene: TRBJ2-7; CDR3 protein: CASSKNVGGPWEQYF; CDR3 DNA: TGTGCCAGCAGCAAGAACGTGGGGGGGCCGTGGGAGCAGTACTTC
V gene: TRBV7-2; clone size: NA; D gene: TRBD1; J gene: TRBJ1-4; CDR3 protein: CASSFDRGPYEKLFF; CDR3 DNA: TGTGCCAGCAGCTTTGACAGGGGACCCTATGAAAAACTGTTTTTT
V gene: TRBV7-6; clone size: NA; D gene: TRBD2; J gene: TRBJ2-5; CDR3 protein: CASSFRGGAFETQYF; CDR3 DNA: TGTGCCAGCAGCTTTCGCGGGGGGGCCTTCGAGACCCAGTACTTC
V gene: TRBV18; clone size: NA; D gene: NA; J gene: TRBJ2-1; CDR3 protein: CASSPPKLGGMDEQFF; CDR3 DNA: TGTGCCAGCTCACCACCTAAACTAGGGGGGATGGATGAGCAGTTCTTC
V gene: TRBV3-1/TRBV3-2; clone size: few; D gene: NA; J gene: TRBJ1-3; CDR3 protein: CASSPYGRNTIYF; CDR3 DNA: TGTGCCAGCAGCCCTTATGGCCGAAACACCATATATTTT
V gene: TRBV5-6; clone size: NA; D gene: NA; J gene: TRBJ1-6; CDR3 protein: CASSLLWSDNSPLHF; CDR3 DNA: TGTGCCAGCAGCTTGTTATGGAGCGATAATTCACCCCTCCACTTT
V gene: TRBV30; clone size: NA; D gene: NA; J gene: TRBJ2-2; CDR3 protein: CAWRTRVNSNTGELFF; CDR3 DNA: TGTGCCTGGAGAACCAGGGTAAACTCGAACACCGGGGAGCTGTTTTTT
V gene: TRBV14; clone size: few; D gene: NA; J gene: TRBJ2-1; CDR3 protein: CASRGAQGPSYNEQFF; CDR3 DNA: TGTGCCAGCAGAGGGGCGCAGGGCCCATCCTACAATGAGCAGTTCTTC